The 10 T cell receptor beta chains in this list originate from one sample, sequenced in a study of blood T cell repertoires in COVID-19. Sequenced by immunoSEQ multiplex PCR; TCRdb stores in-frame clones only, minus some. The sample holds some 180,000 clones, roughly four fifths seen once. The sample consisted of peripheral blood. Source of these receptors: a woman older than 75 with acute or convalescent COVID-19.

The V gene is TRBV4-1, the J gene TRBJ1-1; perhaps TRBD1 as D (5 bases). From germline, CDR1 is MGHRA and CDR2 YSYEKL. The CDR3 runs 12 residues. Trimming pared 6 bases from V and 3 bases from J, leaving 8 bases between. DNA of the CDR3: TGCGCCAGCAGTCACAGGTACACTGAAGCTTTCTTT. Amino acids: CASSHRYTEAFF.

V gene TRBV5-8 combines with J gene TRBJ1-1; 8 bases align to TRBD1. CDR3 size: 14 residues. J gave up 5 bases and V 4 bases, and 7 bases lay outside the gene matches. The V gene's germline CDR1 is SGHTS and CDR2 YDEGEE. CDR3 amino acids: CASSLTDRETEAFF. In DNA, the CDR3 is TGTGCCAGCAGCCTGACGGACAGGGAAACTGAAGCTTTCTTT.

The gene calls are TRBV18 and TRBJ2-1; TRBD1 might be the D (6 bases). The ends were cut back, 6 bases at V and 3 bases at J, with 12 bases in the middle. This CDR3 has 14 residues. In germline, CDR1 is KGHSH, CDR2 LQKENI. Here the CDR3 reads CASSHRVDYNEQFF. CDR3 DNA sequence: TGTGCCAGCTCGCACAGGGTTGACTACAATGAGCAGTTCTTC.

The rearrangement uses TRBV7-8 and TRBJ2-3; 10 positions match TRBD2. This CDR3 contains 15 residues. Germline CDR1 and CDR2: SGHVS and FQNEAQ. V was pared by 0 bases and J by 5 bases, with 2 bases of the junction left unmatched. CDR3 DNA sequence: TGTGCCAGCAGCTTAGCGAGACTAGCGGGAGATACGCAGTATTTT. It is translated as CASSLARLAGDTQYF. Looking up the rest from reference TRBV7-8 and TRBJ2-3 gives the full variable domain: GAGVSQSPRYKVAKRGQDVALRCDPISGHVSLFWYQQALGQGPEFLTYFQNEAQLDKSGLPSDRFFAERPEGSVSTLKIQRTQQEDSAVYLCASSLARLAGDTQYFGPGTRLTVL.

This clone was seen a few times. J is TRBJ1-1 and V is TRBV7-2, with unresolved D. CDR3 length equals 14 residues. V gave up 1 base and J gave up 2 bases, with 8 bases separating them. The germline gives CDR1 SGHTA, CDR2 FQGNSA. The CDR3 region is CASSLGPENTEAFF. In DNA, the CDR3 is TGTGCCAGCAGCTTAGGTCCAGAAAACACTGAAGCTTTCTTT.

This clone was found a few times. The CDR3 is CATSDPGQGGEQYF. The CDR3 nucleotides read TGTGCCACCAGTGACCCCGGACAGGGAGGCGAGCAGTACTTC. The chain carries TRBV24-1 and TRBJ2-7, with 8 positions matching TRBD1. After removal of 4 bases from V and 6 bases from J, the junction contained 7 bases not matched to a gene. This CDR3 is 14 amino acids long. The germline CDR1 and CDR2 sequences are KGHDR and SFDVKD.

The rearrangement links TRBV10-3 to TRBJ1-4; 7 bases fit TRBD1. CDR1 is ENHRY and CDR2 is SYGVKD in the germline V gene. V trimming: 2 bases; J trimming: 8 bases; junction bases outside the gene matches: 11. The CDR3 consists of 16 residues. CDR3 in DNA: TGTGCCATCAGTGAGGCTAGACAGGGAATAAGAGAAAAACTGTTTTTT. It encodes CAISEARQGIREKLFF.

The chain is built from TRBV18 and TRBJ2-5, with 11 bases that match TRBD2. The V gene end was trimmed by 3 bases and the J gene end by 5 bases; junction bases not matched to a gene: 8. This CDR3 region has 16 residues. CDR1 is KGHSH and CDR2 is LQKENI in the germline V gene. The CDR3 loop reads CASSPTSGGARETQYF. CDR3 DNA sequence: TGTGCCAGCTCACCCACTAGCGGGGGTGCCAGGGAGACCCAGTACTTC.

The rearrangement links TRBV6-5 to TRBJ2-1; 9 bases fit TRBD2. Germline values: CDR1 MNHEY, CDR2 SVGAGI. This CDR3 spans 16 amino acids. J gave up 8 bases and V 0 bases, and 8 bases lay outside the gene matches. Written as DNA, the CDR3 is TGTGCCAGCAGTTACTCGTTGCGGGGGGGCAAGGATGAGCAGTTCTTC. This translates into CASSYSLRGGKDEQFF.

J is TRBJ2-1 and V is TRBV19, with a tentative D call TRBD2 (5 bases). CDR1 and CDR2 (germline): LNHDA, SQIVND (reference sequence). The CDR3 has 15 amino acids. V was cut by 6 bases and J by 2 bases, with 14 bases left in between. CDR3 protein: CASRRTAAAYNEQFF. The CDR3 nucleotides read TGTGCCAGTAGAAGGACTGCGGCCGCCTACAATGAGCAGTTCTTC.